The source of this T cell receptor beta chain is a study of early T cells in non-severe SARS-CoV-2 infection. V lost 1 base and J lost 5, with 20 bases in between. CDR1 and CDR2 (germline): MGHRA, YSYEKL. CDR3 length equals 18 residues. TCRdb fed the 5' RACE reads into MiXCR, producing one record per CDR3 protein. In the table there are approximately 70,000 distinct CDR3 sequences, approximately 11% of which are singletons. This clonotype was picked up many times. This sequence joins TRBV4-1 and TRBJ1-4; D unresolved. Here the sequenced sample was whole blood, taken at baseline. This clonotype was sampled from an adult who was a healthcare worker with PCR-confirmed SARS-CoV-2 infection or an uninfected control (not recorded which). CDR3 loop: CASSQVARPQGQNEKLFF. CDR3 nucleotides: TGCGCCAGCAGCCAAGTAGCGAGACCACAAGGGCAGAATGAAAAACTGTTTTTT.